The T cell receptor (beta chain) under discussion was sequenced for a study of blood T cell repertoires in COVID-19. Germline CDR1 and CDR2: SGHNT and YYREEE (reference sequence). The trim removed 0 bases at V and 2 bases at J, leaving 3 bases unmatched. The CDR3 length is 15 residues. Sequencing used immunoSEQ multiplex PCR; TCRdb keeps in-frame clones, though not all of them. This table holds almost 200,000 clones, about 86% found once. The specimen was peripheral blood. The TCR comes from a woman between 65 and 79 years old with acute or convalescent COVID-19. The chain is built from TRBV5-4 and TRBJ2-7; 9 nucleotides match TRBD2. The CDR3 reads CASSLETSGTYEQYF. The CDR3 region has the DNA TGTGCCAGCAGCTTGGAGACTAGCGGCACCTACGAGCAGTACTTC. The variable domain in full, completed from reference TRBV5-4 and TRBJ2-7, reads ETGVTQSPTHLIKTRGQQVTLRCSSQSGHNTVSWYQQALGQGPQFIFQYYREEENGRGNFPPRFSGLQFPNYSSELNVNALELDDSALYLCASSLETSGTYEQYFGPGTRLTVT.